The 7 T cell receptor beta chains below come from one sample, sequenced in a study of blood T cell repertoires in COVID-19 (dated by TCRdb to about 2020). Library construction relied on the immunoSEQ multiplex PCR assay. TCRdb limited this immuneACCESS table to in-frame rearrangements with V and J called. A share of clones is missing; checked studies link under half to unresolved V genes, and the rest is unexplained. Counted in this sample were some 460,000 clones; around 90% of them appeared once. The ten most abundant clones make up roughly 0.7% of the sample. Sequencing was carried out using PBMCs or T cells enriched from blood (not recorded which). The receptor source for this set is a woman in her late teens or twenties who had recovered from COVID-19.

V and J are TRBV5-1 and TRBJ2-3; no clear D. CDR3 length: 15 amino acids. V dropped 0 bases and J dropped 6 bases, with 14 bases sitting between them. Germline CDR1 SGHRS, CDR2 YFSETQ. The CDR3 spells CASSLGPRIEDTQYF. The DNA for the CDR3 is TGCGCCAGCAGCTTGGGCCCTAGAATTGAGGATACGCAGTATTTT.

The chain joins TRBV10-3 to TRBJ2-2; 9 bases are a match to TRBD1. Germline V gene data show CDR1 as ENHRY and CDR2 as SYGVKD. The CDR3 is made up of 15 amino acids. J gave up 6 bases and V 5 bases, and 7 bases lay outside the gene matches. CDR3 coding DNA: TGTGCCATCAGTACAACAGGGGGCGGGGCCGGGGAGCTGTTTTTT. Protein sequence: CAISTTGGGAGELFF.

The chain is built from TRBV5-1 and TRBJ1-6, with 7 bases matching TRBD1. V lost 4 bases, J lost 10 bases, and 11 bases stayed unmatched. The germline V gene encodes CDR1 SGHRS and CDR2 YFSETQ. The CDR3 consists of 15 residues. Here the CDR3 reads CASSQDGTVGSPLHF. CDR3 sequence (DNA): TGCGCCAGCAGCCAGGACGGGACAGTCGGGTCACCCCTCCACTTT.

The chain has TRBV19 and TRBJ1-4; 7 nucleotides align to TRBD1. The V gene's germline CDR1 is LNHDA and CDR2 SQIVND (reference sequence). The junction had 8 bases not matched to a gene; V was cut back by 4 bases and J by 3 bases. This CDR3 has 16 amino acids. The CDR3 loop is CASSRQPGQSNEKLFF. DNA for the CDR3: TGTGCCAGTAGTAGACAACCGGGACAGTCTAATGAAAAACTGTTTTTT.

This clone was seen only once. The chain employs TRBV4-1 and TRBJ2-7; D possibly corresponds to TRBD1 (6 bases). Germline V gives CDR1 MGHRA, CDR2 YSYEKL. V was pared by 1 base and J by 2 bases, with 21 bases between. The CDR3 has 18 residues. CDR3: CASSQVDFLGGTTYEQYF. Written as DNA, the CDR3 is TGCGCCAGCAGCCAAGTCGACTTCCTTGGGGGCACCACCTACGAGCAGTACTTC.

The chain has TRBV19 and TRBJ1-1; perhaps TRBD1 as D (5 bases). Germline CDR1 reads LNHDA; CDR2 reads SQIVND (reference sequence). Trimming took off 4 bases at V and 4 bases at J, with 10 bases between the two ends. CDR3 length equals 13 residues. CDR3 nucleotide sequence: TGTGCCAGTAGTAGGTGGGGGGGCACTGAAGCTTTCTTT. Protein sequence: CASSRWGGTEAFF. The full variable domain, completed using reference TRBV19 and TRBJ1-1, is DGGITQSPKYLFRKEGQNVTLSCEQNLNHDAMYWYRQDPGQGLRLIYYSQIVNDFQKGDIAEGYSVSREKKESFPLTVTSAQKNPTAFYLCASSRWGGTEAFFGQGTRLTVV.

The chain uses TRBV9 and TRBJ1-6, with D perhaps matching TRBD1 (5 bases). V was clipped by 4 bases and J by 9 bases, with 8 bases between them. CDR3 size: 12 residues. The germline CDR1 and CDR2 sequences are SGDLS and YYNGEE. In nucleotides, the CDR3 is TGTGCCAGCAGCAGTACAGGTTCACCCCTCCACTTT. This translates into CASSSTGSPLHF.